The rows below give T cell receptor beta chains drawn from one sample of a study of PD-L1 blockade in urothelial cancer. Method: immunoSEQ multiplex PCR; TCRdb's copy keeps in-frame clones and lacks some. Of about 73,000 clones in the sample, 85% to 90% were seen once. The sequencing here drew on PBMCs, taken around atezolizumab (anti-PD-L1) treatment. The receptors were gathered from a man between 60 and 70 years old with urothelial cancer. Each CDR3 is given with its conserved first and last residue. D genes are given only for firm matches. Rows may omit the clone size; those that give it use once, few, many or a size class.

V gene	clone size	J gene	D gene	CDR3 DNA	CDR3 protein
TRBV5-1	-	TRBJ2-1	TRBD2	TGCGCCAGCAGCTCCGGGACTAACTACAATGAGCAGTTCTTC	CASSSGTNYNEQFF
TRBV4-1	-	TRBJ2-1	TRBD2	TGCGCCAGCAGCCAAGATCGGCTAGCGGGGGCCTACAATGAGCAGTTCTTC	CASSQDRLAGAYNEQFF
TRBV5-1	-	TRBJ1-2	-	TGCGCCAGCAGCTTGGCCGACAACTCTATGGTGGGCTACACCTTC	CASSLADNSMVGYTF
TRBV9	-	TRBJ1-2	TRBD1	TGTGCCAGCAGCACCCGACAGGGGAACGGTGGCTACACCTTC	CASSTRQGNGGYTF
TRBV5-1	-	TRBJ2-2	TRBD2	TGCGCCAGCACGGCCCGCCCTAGCGGAAACACCGGGGAGCTGTTTTTT	CASTARPSGNTGELFF
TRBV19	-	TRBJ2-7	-	TGTGCCAGTAGTATTGGGCTCGCCCCTACTCTCCACGAGCAGTACTTC	CASSIGLAPTLHEQYF
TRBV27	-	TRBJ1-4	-	TGTGCCAGCAGTCCTCGGCCCCCCCGGGGGAATGAAAAACTGTTTTTT	CASSPRPPRGNEKLFF
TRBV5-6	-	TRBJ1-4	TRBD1	TGTGCCAGCAGCTTGGGGCAGGGGGTCACGGCTAATGAAAAACTGTTTTTT	CASSLGQGVTANEKLFF
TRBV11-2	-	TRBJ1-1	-	TGTGCCAGCAGCTTTCGGGGGAACACTGAAGCTTTCTTT	CASSFRGNTEAFF
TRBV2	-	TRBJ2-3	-	TGTGCCAGCCGTCCAGATACGCAGTATTTT	CASRPDTQYF
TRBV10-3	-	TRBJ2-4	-	TGTGCCATCAGTGAGTCAACGGACAACGGCATTCAGTACTTC	CAISESTDNGIQYF
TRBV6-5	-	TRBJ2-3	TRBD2	TGTGCCAGCAGTTACTCTAGCGGGGGAAGGACAGATACGCAGTATTTT	CASSYSSGGRTDTQYF
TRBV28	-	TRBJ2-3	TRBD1	TGTGCCAGCAGTGAGGACAGGGGTGGAGCAGATACGCAGTATTTT	CASSEDRGGADTQYF
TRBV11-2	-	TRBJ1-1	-	TGTGCCAGCAGCCCTCACATGAACACTGAAGCTTTCTTT	CASSPHMNTEAFF
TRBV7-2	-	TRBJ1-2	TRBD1	TGTGCCAGCAGCACCGACAGGGGCCGTAACTATGGCTACACCTTC	CASSTDRGRNYGYTF
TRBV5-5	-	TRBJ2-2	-	TGTGCCAGCAGTTTCTGGGGCACGAACACCGGGGAGCTGTTTTTT	CASSFWGTNTGELFF
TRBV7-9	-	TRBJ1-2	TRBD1	TGTGCCAGCAGCTTAGAAATAGGGGGCAACTATGGCTACACCTTC	CASSLEIGGNYGYTF
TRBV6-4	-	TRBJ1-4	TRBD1	TGTGCCAGACAGGGACAGGGAGGAGAAAAACTGTTTTTT	CARQGQGGEKLFF
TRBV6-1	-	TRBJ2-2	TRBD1	TGTGCCAGCAGGGGACAGGGGGACACCGGGGAGCTGTTTTTT	CASRGQGDTGELFF
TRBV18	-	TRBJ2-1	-	TGTGCCAGCTCACCATACCAGGGAATTGAGCAGTTCTTC	CASSPYQGIEQFF
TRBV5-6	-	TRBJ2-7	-	TGTGCCAGCAGCTTGGAAAGGCAGGGGAACCACGAGCAGTACTTC	CASSLERQGNHEQYF
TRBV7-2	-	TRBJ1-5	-	TGTGCCAGCAGCCCCCGAGACAATCAGCCCCAGCATTTT	CASSPRDNQPQHF
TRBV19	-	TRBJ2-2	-	TGTGCCAGTAGAAGTCAGGGATTTAACACCGGGGAGCTGTTTTTT	CASRSQGFNTGELFF
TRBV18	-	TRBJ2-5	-	TGTGCCAGCTCACCCGGATCGGGTGAGACCCAGTACTTC	CASSPGSGETQYF
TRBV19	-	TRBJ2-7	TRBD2	TGTGCCAGTAGTTCCGGGGCTAGCGGGAGGTCCTCCTACGAGCAGTACTTC	CASSSGASGRSSYEQYF
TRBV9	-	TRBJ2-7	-	TGTGCCAGCAGCCCATCGGACAGTTTCTACGAGCAGTACTTC	CASSPSDSFYEQYF
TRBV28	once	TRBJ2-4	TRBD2	TGTGCCAGCAGTTTAATGGTGGGACTAGCGGGAGGGAGTAAGTACTTC	CASSLMVGLAGGSKYF
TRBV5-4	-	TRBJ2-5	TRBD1	TGTGCCAGCGGACAGGGGGCGCTGGGTCGACAAGAGACCCAGTACTTC	CASGQGALGRQETQYF
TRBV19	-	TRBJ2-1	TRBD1	TGTGCCAGTAGTATCGGGACAGGGGGTTATGAGCAGTTCTTC	CASSIGTGGYEQFF
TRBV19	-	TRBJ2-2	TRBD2	TGTGCCAGTAGTATAGGCGGCGGGGGAACGAACACCGGGGAGCTGTTTTTT	CASSIGGGGTNTGELFF
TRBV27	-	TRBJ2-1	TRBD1	TGTGCCAGCAGTTCGACAGGGACCCACTATCAGTTCTTC	CASSSTGTHYQFF
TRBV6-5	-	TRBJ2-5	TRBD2	TGTGCCAGCAGTTACCCTTCGGGGGGGGTGGAGACCCAGTACTTC	CASSYPSGGVETQYF
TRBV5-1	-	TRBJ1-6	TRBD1	TGCGCCAGCAGCTTCGAACAGGGGGCAGGTAATTCACCCCTCCACTTT	CASSFEQGAGNSPLHF
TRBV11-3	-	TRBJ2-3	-	TGTGCCAGCAGCTTATGGTCGGGGGGCCCCCACACAGATACGCAGTATTTT	CASSLWSGGPHTDTQYF
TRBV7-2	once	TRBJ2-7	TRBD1	TGTGCCAGCAGCTTATCCATTGGACAGGGGGCAGGCGAGCAGTACTTC	CASSLSIGQGAGEQYF
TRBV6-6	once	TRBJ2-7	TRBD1	TGTGCCAGCAGTTACTCGGGACAGGGTAAGGCCTACGAGCAGTACTTC	CASSYSGQGKAYEQYF
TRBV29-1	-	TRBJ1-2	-	TGCAGCGTTGCAAATAACTATGGCTACACCTTC	CSVANNYGYTF
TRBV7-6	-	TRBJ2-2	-	TGTGCCAGCAGCTCACAGGAGACCGGGGAGCTGTTTTTT	CASSSQETGELFF
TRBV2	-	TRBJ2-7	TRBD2	TGTGCCAGCAAGGGACTAGCGGGAGTTTGGTACTTC	CASKGLAGVWYF
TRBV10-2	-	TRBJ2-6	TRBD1	TGCGCCAGCAAGACAGGGTCTGGGGCCAACGTCCTGACTTTC	CASKTGSGANVLTF